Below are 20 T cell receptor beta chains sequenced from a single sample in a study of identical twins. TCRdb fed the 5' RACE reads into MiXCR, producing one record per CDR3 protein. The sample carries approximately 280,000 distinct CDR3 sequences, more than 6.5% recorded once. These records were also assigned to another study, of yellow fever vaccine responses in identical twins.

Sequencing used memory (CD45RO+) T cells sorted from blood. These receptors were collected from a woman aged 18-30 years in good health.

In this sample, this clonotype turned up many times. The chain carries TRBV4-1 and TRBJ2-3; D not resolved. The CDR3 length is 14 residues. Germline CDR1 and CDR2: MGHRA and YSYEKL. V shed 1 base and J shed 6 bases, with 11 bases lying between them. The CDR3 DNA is TGCGCCAGCAGCCAAGCCCAACAAGCGGATACGCAGTATTTT. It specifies CASSQAQQADTQYF.

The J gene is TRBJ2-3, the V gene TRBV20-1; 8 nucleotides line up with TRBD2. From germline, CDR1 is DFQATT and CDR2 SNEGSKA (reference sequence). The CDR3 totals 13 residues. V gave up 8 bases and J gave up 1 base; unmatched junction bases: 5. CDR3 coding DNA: TGCAGTTGCGGGGGGAGGGGCACAGATACGCAGTATTTT. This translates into CSCGGRGTDTQYF.

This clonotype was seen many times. For the CDR3, the DNA is TGTGCCAGCATCGGGACAGGGGCTTATGAGCAGTTCTTC. Protein: CASIGTGAYEQFF. V and J are TRBV12-3 or TRBV12-4 and TRBJ2-1; 10 positions match TRBD1. The CDR3 contains 13 residues. V shed 7 bases and J 8 bases; nucleotides not matched to a gene: 5.

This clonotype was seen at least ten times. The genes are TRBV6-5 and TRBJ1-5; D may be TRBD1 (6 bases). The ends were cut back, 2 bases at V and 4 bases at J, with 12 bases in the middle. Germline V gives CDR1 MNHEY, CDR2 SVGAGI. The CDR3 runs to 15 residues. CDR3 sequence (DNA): TGTGCCAGCAGTTACGAAGGGCAGGGGAATCAGCCCCAGCATTTT. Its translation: CASSYEGQGNQPQHF.

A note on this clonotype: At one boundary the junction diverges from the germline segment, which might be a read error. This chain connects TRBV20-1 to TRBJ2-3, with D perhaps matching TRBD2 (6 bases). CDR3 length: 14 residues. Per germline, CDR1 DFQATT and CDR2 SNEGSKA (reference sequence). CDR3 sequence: CSARVEGSTETQYF. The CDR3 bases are TGCAGTGCTAGAGTGGAGGGGAGCACAGAAACGCAGTATTTT.

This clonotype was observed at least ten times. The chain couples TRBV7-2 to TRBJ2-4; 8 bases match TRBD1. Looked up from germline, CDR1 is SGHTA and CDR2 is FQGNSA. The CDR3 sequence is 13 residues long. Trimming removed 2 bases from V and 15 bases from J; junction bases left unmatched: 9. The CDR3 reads CASSLSRDRNPYF. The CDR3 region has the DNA TGTGCCAGCAGCTTAAGCAGGGACAGGAACCCGTACTTC.

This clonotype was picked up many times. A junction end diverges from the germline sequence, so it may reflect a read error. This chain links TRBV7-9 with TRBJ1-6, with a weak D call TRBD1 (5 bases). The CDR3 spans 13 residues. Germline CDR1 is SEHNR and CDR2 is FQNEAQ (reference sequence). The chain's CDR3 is CASSLEGNSPLHF. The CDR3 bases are TGTGCCAGCAGTTTAGAGGGGAATTCACCCCTCCACTTT.

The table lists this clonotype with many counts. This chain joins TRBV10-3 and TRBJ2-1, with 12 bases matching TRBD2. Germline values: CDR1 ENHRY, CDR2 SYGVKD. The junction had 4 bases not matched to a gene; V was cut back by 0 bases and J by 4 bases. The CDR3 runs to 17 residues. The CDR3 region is CAISESTSGGRYNEQFF. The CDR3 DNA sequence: TGTGCCATCAGTGAGTCCACTAGCGGGGGGAGATACAATGAGCAGTTCTTC.

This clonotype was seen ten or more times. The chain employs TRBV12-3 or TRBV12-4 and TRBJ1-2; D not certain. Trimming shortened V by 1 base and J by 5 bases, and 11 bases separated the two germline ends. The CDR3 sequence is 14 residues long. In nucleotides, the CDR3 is TGTGCCAGCAGTTTAGAGGGAGGGTTGTATGGCTACACCTTC. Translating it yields CASSLEGGLYGYTF.

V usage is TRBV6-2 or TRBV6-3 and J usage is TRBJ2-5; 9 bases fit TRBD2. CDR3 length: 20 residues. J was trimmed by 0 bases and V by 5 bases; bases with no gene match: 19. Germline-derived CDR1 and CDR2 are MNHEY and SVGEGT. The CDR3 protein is CASSIRVHFALAGNQETQYF. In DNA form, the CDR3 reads TGTGCCAGCAGTATAAGAGTACACTTTGCTCTAGCGGGAAACCAAGAGACCCAGTACTTC.

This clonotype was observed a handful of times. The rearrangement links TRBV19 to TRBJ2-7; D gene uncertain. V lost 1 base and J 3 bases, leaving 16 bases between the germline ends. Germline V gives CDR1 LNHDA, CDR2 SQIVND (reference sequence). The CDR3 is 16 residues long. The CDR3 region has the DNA TGTGCCAGTAGTATAGGGGGTTCCGGAAGTAACTACGAGCAGTACTTC. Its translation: CASSIGGSGSNYEQYF.

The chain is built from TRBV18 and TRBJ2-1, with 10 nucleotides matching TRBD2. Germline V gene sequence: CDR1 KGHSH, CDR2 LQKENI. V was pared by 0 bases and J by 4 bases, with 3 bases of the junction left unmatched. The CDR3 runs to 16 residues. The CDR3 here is CASSPPIAGGYNEQFF. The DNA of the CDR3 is TGTGCCAGCTCACCACCTATAGCGGGAGGTTACAATGAGCAGTTCTTC. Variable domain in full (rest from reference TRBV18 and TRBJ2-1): NAGVMQNPRHLVRRRGQEARLRCSPMKGHSHVYWYRQLPEEGLKFMVYLQKENIIDESGMPKERFSAEFPKEGPSILRIQQVVRGDSAAYFCASSPPIAGGYNEQFFGPGTRLTVL.

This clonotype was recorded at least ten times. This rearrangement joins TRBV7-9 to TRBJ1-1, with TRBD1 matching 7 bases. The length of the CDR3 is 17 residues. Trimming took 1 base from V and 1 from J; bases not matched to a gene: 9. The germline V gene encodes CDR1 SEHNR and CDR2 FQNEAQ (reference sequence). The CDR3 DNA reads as TGTGCCAGCAGCTTAGTCTACGCGGACAGGAAGAACACTGAAGCTTTCTTT. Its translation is CASSLVYADRKNTEAFF.

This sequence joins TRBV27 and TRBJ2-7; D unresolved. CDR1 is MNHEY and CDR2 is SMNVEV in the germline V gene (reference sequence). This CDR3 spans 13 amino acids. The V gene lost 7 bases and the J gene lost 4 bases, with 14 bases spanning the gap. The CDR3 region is CASTLKIGYEQYF. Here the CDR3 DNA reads TGTGCCAGCACCCTGAAGATTGGTTACGAGCAGTACTTC.

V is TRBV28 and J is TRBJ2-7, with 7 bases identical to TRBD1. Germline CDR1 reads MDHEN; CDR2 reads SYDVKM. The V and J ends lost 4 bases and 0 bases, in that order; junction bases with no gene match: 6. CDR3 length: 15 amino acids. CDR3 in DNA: TGTGCCAGCAGTTCGGACAGGCGAAACTCCTACGAGCAGTACTTC. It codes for CASSSDRRNSYEQYF.

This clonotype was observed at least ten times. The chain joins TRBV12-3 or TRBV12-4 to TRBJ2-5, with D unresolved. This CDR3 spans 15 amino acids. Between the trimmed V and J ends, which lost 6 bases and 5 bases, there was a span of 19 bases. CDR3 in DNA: TGTGCCAGCAGCCCCGGTTTGGAGATGATGGAGACCCAGTACTTC. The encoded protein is CASSPGLEMMETQYF.

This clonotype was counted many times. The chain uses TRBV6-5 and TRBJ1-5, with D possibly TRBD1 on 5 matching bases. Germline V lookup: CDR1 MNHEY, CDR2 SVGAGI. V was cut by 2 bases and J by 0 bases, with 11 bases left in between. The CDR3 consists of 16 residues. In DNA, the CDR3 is TGTGCCAGCAGTTACCCCCCCCAGGGTAGCAATCAGCCCCAGCATTTT. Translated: CASSYPPQGSNQPQHF.

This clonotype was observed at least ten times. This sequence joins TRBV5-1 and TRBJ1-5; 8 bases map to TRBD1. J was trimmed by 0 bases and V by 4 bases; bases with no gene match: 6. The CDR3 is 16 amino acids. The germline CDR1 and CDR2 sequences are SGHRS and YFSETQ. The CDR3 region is CASSAGTGNSNQPQHF. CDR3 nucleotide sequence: TGCGCCAGCAGCGCCGGGACAGGCAATAGCAATCAGCCCCAGCATTTT.

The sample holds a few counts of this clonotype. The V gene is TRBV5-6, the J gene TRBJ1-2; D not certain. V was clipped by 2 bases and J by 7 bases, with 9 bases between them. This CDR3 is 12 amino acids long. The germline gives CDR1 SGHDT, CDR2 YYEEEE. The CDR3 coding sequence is TGTGCCAGCAGCTTAACTACGGTTGGCTACACCTTC. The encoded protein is CASSLTTVGYTF.

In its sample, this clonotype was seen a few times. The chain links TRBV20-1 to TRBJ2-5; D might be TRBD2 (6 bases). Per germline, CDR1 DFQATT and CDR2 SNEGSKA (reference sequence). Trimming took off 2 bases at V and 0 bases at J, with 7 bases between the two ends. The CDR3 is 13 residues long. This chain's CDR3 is CSARRDYQETQYF. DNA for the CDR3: TGCAGTGCTAGACGGGACTACCAAGAGACCCAGTACTTC.